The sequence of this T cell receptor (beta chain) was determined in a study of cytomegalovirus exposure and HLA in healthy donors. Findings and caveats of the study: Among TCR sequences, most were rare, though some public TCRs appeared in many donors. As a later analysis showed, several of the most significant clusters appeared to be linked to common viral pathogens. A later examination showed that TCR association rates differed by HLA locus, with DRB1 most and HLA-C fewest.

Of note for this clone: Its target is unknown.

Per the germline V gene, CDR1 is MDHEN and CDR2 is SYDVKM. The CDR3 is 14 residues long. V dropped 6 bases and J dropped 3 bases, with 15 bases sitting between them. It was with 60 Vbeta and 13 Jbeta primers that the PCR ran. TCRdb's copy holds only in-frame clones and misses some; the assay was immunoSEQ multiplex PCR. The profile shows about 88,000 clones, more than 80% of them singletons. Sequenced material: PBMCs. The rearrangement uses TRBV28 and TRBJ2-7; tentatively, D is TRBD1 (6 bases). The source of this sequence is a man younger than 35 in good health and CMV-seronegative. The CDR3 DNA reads TGTGCCAGCAGATCCGGGACACTACTCTACGAGCAGTACTTC. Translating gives CASRSGTLLYEQYF.